Listed below are T cell receptor beta chains from one sample, sequenced in a study of a mutant IDH1 vaccine in newly diagnosed glioma. TCRdb's copy holds only in-frame clones and misses some; the assay was immunoSEQ multiplex PCR. The repertoire includes approximately 88,000 clones, 80% of them detected once, and around 7% sits in the top ten. Sequenced material: PBMCs, taken from a glioma patient treated with radiotherapy, temozolomide or both. Receptors were obtained from a middle-aged man with glioma. Each CDR3 is given with its conserved first and last residue. D genes are given only for firm matches. A row's size may be missing; if present it is once, few, many or a size class.

J gene,clone size,D gene,V gene,CDR3 DNA,CDR3 protein
TRBJ2-3,few,-,TRBV7-3,TGTGCCAGCAGCTCCGGAGGATACACAGATACGCAGTATTTT,CASSSGGYTDTQYF
TRBJ1-4,-,-,TRBV30,TGTGCCTGGAGTGTAAGTTCGAGAAATGAAAAACTGTTTTTT,CAWSVSSRNEKLFF
TRBJ1-4,few,TRBD1,TRBV7-9,TGTGCCAGCAGCTTTACAGGGGGCCGGGAAAAACTGTTTTTT,CASSFTGGREKLFF
TRBJ2-1,-,TRBD2,TRBV4-3,TGCGCCAGCAGCCAGGGACTAGCGGGAGATGAGCAGTTCTTC,CASSQGLAGDEQFF
TRBJ2-2,medium-sized,TRBD1,TRBV5-4,TGTGCCAGCAGCTCCGGGACAGCTTTCACCGGGGAGCTGTTTTTT,CASSSGTAFTGELFF
TRBJ2-1,-,-,TRBV5-6,TGTGCCAGCAGCCACAGGTATAGTTCCTACAATGAGCAGTTCTTC,CASSHRYSSYNEQFF
TRBJ2-7,-,-,TRBV10-3,TGTGCCATCAGTGAGTCCCCGATCTCCCTTGGAAGCGAGCAGTACTTC,CAISESPISLGSEQYF
TRBJ2-1,-,-,TRBV4-1,TGCGCCAGCAGCCAAGGAATTGGGAGCCGGTACAATGAGCAGTTCTTC,CASSQGIGSRYNEQFF
TRBJ2-7,-,-,TRBV11-2,TGTGCCAGCAGCCTCGACAGCTGGGAGCAGTACTTC,CASSLDSWEQYF
TRBJ2-2,-,-,TRBV30,TGTGCCTGGAGTGGCGACACCGGGGAGCTGTTTTTT,CAWSGDTGELFF
TRBJ1-2,-,TRBD1,TRBV5-4,TGTGCCAGCGGAGGGGTCGTACAGGGGACGTCTAACTATGGCTACACCTTC,CASGGVVQGTSNYGYTF
TRBJ1-6,-,TRBD1,TRBV7-9,TGTGCCAGCAGCGCGGGACAGGGGAACTCACCCCTCCACTTT,CASSAGQGNSPLHF
TRBJ2-7,-,TRBD2,TRBV2,TGTGCCAGCAGTCCGACTAGCTGGGAGCAGTACTTC,CASSPTSWEQYF
TRBJ1-6,-,TRBD1,TRBV7-6,TGTGCCAGCAGCTCGGGACAGGGAAGTTCACCCCTCCACTTT,CASSSGQGSSPLHF
TRBJ2-2,-,-,TRBV30,TGTGCCTGGAGTGTACGAGGGGCGCGTACCGGGGAGCTGTTTTTT,CAWSVRGARTGELFF
TRBJ1-2,few,-,TRBV19,TGTGCCAGTAGCCATCCAGGACAGAACTATGGCTACACCTTC,CASSHPGQNYGYTF
TRBJ2-7,-,TRBD1,TRBV9,TGTGCCAGCAGCGTCGGGACAGGTGCCTACGAGCAGTACTTC,CASSVGTGAYEQYF
TRBJ1-1,few,TRBD1,TRBV28,TGTGCCAGCAGCTGGACAGGGGGGATTAGGGCTGAAGCTTTCTTT,CASSWTGGIRAEAFF
TRBJ2-7,-,TRBD2,TRBV6-5,TGTGCCAGCAGCGCCTGGGGGGGAAGCGAGCAGTACTTC,CASSAWGGSEQYF
TRBJ2-1,once,TRBD2,TRBV11-2,TGTGCCAGCAGCTTAGGACCGGGACTAGGGAACAATGAGCAGTTCTTC,CASSLGPGLGNNEQFF
TRBJ2-7,-,TRBD2,TRBV27,TGTGCCAGCAGTTTTGGCGGGAGCTCCTACGAGCAGTACTTC,CASSFGGSSYEQYF
TRBJ1-1,-,TRBD1,TRBV19,TGTGCCAGTACCCGGACAGGGGGAACCACTGAAGCTTTCTTT,CASTRTGGTTEAFF
TRBJ1-2,-,-,TRBV6-1,TGTGCCAGCAGTGAAGGTGTCGGGATCTATGGCTACACCTTC,CASSEGVGIYGYTF
TRBJ1-1,-,-,TRBV4-3,TGCGCCAGCAGCCAAGATTATAACACTGAAGCTTTCTTT,CASSQDYNTEAFF
TRBJ1-1,few,-,TRBV2,TGTGCCAGCAGTGAAGGTACCAGGGTAACTGAAGCTTTCTTT,CASSEGTRVTEAFF
TRBJ1-5,-,-,TRBV4-1,TGCGCCAGCAGCCAATCCCTCAATCAGCCCCAGCATTTT,CASSQSLNQPQHF
TRBJ1-2,-,TRBD1,TRBV5-4,TGTGCCAGCAGCCATGGACAGGGACTTAATGGCTACACCTTC,CASSHGQGLNGYTF
TRBJ2-2,-,-,TRBV10-3,TGTGCCATCAAAGTCAGGACGAACACCGGGGAGCTGTTTTTT,CAIKVRTNTGELFF
TRBJ1-2,once,TRBD1,TRBV6-5,TGTGCCAGCAGTTACCGAGGACAGGGGTATGGCTACACCTTC,CASSYRGQGYGYTF
TRBJ2-7,-,-,TRBV6-1,TGTGCCAGCAACCCCCAGGGAGAGGGGGCCTACGAGCAGTACTTC,CASNPQGEGAYEQYF
TRBJ1-5,-,-,TRBV6-5,TGTGCCAGCAGTTACTCCCAGGTTCAGCCCCAGCATTTT,CASSYSQVQPQHF
TRBJ2-3,-,TRBD2,TRBV29-1,TGCAGCGTTGAAGCCCCCCTAGCGGTTGTCCTTCAAGTTACGCAGTATTTT,CSVEAPLAVVLQVTQYF
TRBJ2-2,-,TRBD1,TRBV28,TGTGCCAGCAGTTCGCCCAGGGGGCGCTTATTATCGGGGGAGCTGTTTTTT,CASSSPRGRLLSGELFF
TRBJ2-3,-,TRBD2,TRBV9,TGTGCCAGCAGCGTAGAGGCGTCGGGGACTAGTACGCAGTATTTT,CASSVEASGTSTQYF
TRBJ1-2,medium-sized,-,TRBV2,TGTGCCAGCGGCTCTGGGGGGCAGAGTGGCTACACCTTC,CASGSGGQSGYTF
TRBJ2-3,-,-,TRBV7-9,TGTGCCAGCACCCCTGGTGTGGGGACATCAGATACGCAGTATTTT,CASTPGVGTSDTQYF
TRBJ2-3,-,TRBD1,TRBV12-5,TGTGCTAGTGGTTCTGGTGGGACAGGGGGCGCAGATACGCAGTATTTT,CASGSGGTGGADTQYF
TRBJ1-2,-,-,TRBV10-1,TGCGCCAGCAGTGATGGGACACTCTATGGCTACACCTTC,CASSDGTLYGYTF
TRBJ2-3,-,TRBD1,TRBV5-6,TGTGCCAGCAGCCAAGACAGGGGCCCAGATACGCAGTATTTT,CASSQDRGPDTQYF
TRBJ2-5,-,TRBD1,TRBV6-4,TGTGCCAGCAGTGACTCCGGGACAGGGACAGAGACCCAGTACTTC,CASSDSGTGTETQYF
TRBJ2-3,once,TRBD2,TRBV9,TGTGCCAGCAGCGTAGATCGCGGGAGGGCCGCAGATACGCAGTATTTT,CASSVDRGRAADTQYF
TRBJ2-3,-,-,TRBV5-6,TGTGCCAGCAGCAGAGAGTACACAGATACGCAGTATTTT,CASSREYTDTQYF
TRBJ2-5,-,-,TRBV12-5,TGTGCTAGTGGTTTGGTGGGTATGGCAGGGGTAGAAGAGACCCAGTACTTC,CASGLVGMAGVEETQYF
TRBJ2-7,-,TRBD1,TRBV19,TGTGCCAGTACCGAAGGGACAGGCGAAAGCTCCTACGAGCAGTACTTC,CASTEGTGESSYEQYF
TRBJ1-5,-,-,TRBV19,TGTGCCAGTAGTATAGCGGCAGCCTATCAGCCCCAGCATTTT,CASSIAAAYQPQHF
TRBJ2-1,-,TRBD2,TRBV7-2,TGTGCCAGCAGCTTATGGCTAGCGGGAGGGCGCAATGAGCAGTTCTTC,CASSLWLAGGRNEQFF
TRBJ1-1,-,-,TRBV20-1,TGCAGTGCCGTCAGGAACACTGAAGCTTTCTTT,CSAVRNTEAFF
TRBJ1-4,-,TRBD1,TRBV11-2,TGTGCCAGCAGCTTAAGACCCCCCCCGACAGGGTTTAGAGAAAAACTGTTTTTT,CASSLRPPPTGFREKLFF
TRBJ1-1,-,-,TRBV6-5,TGTGCCAGCAGAGAGACGGTGAACACTGAAGCTTTCTTT,CASRETVNTEAFF
TRBJ1-4,-,-,TRBV30,TGTGCCTGGAGCCAACACGGGCAGGCGATAACTAATGAAAAACTGTTTTTT,CAWSQHGQAITNEKLFF
TRBJ2-1,-,TRBD2,TRBV11-1,TGTGCCAGCAGCGCAGACTCGGCCGGGACTAGTAGGCAGTTCTTC,CASSADSAGTSRQFF
TRBJ1-1,-,-,TRBV5-5,TGTGCCAGCAGCTTGGGGGTCAGCAGGGACACTGAAGCTTTCTTT,CASSLGVSRDTEAFF
TRBJ2-1,-,TRBD1,TRBV5-6,TGTGCCAGCAGCTTAGGACAGGGGAATGAGCAGTTCTTC,CASSLGQGNEQFF